The 6 T cell receptor beta chains below all came from one sample that was sequenced in a study of cytomegalovirus exposure and HLA in healthy donors. Measured with immunoSEQ multiplex PCR; TCRdb has only the in-frame clones, and not every one. The sample lists some 84,000 clones, approximately 91% occurring once. The specimen sequenced was PBMCs. Receptors originate from a man younger than 40 in good health and CMV-seronegative.

The chain uses TRBV5-1 and TRBJ1-3, with D unresolved. V lost 4 bases to trimming and J lost 0 bases, with 11 bases between them. Germline V CDR1 and CDR2: SGHRS, YFSETQ. The CDR3 is 15 residues long. CDR3 in amino acids: CASSDPGNSGNTIYF. The CDR3 nucleotides are TGCGCCAGCAGCGATCCGGGGAACTCTGGAAACACCATATATTTT.

The chain has TRBV10-3 and TRBJ1-2, with TRBD1 matching 8 bases. Germline CDR1 and CDR2: ENHRY and SYGVKD. This CDR3 is 13 amino acids long. The V segment lost 4 bases and the J segment 5 bases; nucleotides outside the gene matches: 3. CDR3 loop: CAISGTGGYGYTF. The CDR3 DNA sequence: TGTGCCATCAGTGGCACAGGGGGTTATGGCTACACCTTC.

The V gene is TRBV29-1, the J gene TRBJ1-1; D perhaps matches TRBD1 (6 bases). Germline CDR1 reads SQVTM; CDR2 reads ANQGSEA. CDR3 length: 14 residues. Trimming left V 4 bases short and J 4 bases short, with 16 bases between. The CDR3: CSVGGGEVGTEAFF. The CDR3 coding sequence is TGCAGCGTTGGTGGGGGCGAAGTGGGCACTGAAGCTTTCTTT.

The V gene is TRBV7-6, the J gene TRBJ1-2, with a weak D call TRBD1 (6 bases). The CDR3 has 16 residues. The germline V gene encodes CDR1 SGHVS and CDR2 FNYEAQ. Trimming removed 1 base from V and 3 bases from J, with 15 bases in between. The CDR3 DNA reads TGTGCCAGCAGCTTAGGGGGGGGCGCCGGGGACTATGGCTACACCTTC. Residues: CASSLGGGAGDYGYTF.

Notes on this clone: A junction boundary mismatches the germline segment, possibly from a read error. This chain joins TRBV10-2 and TRBJ1-5; tentatively, D is TRBD1 (6 bases). Germline CDR1 and CDR2: WSHSY and SAAADI. The CDR3 covers 15 residues. Here the CDR3 reads CANSAKQGSTQPQHF. The CDR3 coding sequence is TGCGCCAACAGTGCCAAGCAGGGGAGCACTCAGCCCCAGCATTTT.

The chain has TRBV7-9 and TRBJ2-2, with 7 nucleotides matching TRBD2. This CDR3 contains 16 residues. Germline loops: CDR1 SEHNR, CDR2 FQNEAQ (reference sequence). Trimming at V came to 1 base and at J to 6 bases, leaving 8 bases not matched to a gene. The CDR3 here is CASSLGAGASPGELFF. The DNA for the CDR3 is TGTGCCAGCAGCTTAGGGGCGGGAGCGTCCCCCGGGGAGCTGTTTTTT.